This T cell receptor beta chain is from a study of T cells in Graves' hyperthyroidism and ophthalmopathy. Patients were excluded for uncontrolled infection, other autoimmune disease, pregnancy or lactation. PBMCs were collected from a roughly 9.7 ml volume of fresh peripheral blood. Amplification yielded TCR beta CDR3 regions, with RNA transcripts as the source. A first-round RT-PCR of the TCR CDR3 used the HTBI primer set. One entry per CDR3 protein, called by TCRdb with MiXCR from the multiplex PCR reads. The sample lists 400,000 or so distinct CDR3 sequences; 12% to 15% were seen once. This clonotype appeared many times. Germline V gene sequence: CDR1 SGHRS, CDR2 YFSETQ. V lost 0 bases and J lost 10; bases outside the gene matches: 7. The CDR3 covers 16 residues.

Sequencing used blood. This chain links TRBV5-1 with TRBJ1-6; 10 bases are shared with TRBD1. The TCR comes from a woman aged 55 to 70 with Graves' ophthalmopathy. CDR3 coding DNA: TGCGCCAGCAGCTTGGCCCTAGGACAGGGGGACTCACCCCTCCACTTT. It translates to CASSLALGQGDSPLHF. The full variable domain, completed using reference TRBV5-1 and TRBJ1-6, is KAGVTQTPRYLIKTRGQQVTLSCSPISGHRSVSWYQQTPGQGLQFLFEYFSETQRNKGNFPGRFSGRQFSNSRSEMNVSTLELGDSALYLCASSLALGQGDSPLHFGNGTRLTVT.